This T cell receptor (beta chain) is from a study of cytomegalovirus exposure and HLA in healthy donors. Whole-study findings and limits: Beyond CMV serostatus, there was no information to go on about immune exposure. A likely sequencing artifact accounted for one observed cluster of highly shared sequence variants. A later analysis linked a missense DCLRE1C variant to TCR beta V- and J-gene trimming.

Primers for the PCR totalled 60 Vbeta and 13 Jbeta. Sequencing was performed with immunoSEQ multiplex PCR; in TCRdb, only in-frame clones are kept and a portion is missing. Here the sample table reports about 64,000 clones. Trimming shortened V by 3 bases and J by 8 bases, and 13 bases separated the two germline ends. The CDR3 totals 13 residues. Germline V CDR1 and CDR2: MNHEY, SVGAGI. A remark on this clone: Its antigen remains unknown.

Donors sampled were nominally healthy, though unrecorded immune exposures were likely. Sequenced: PBMCs. The sequence derives from a woman younger than 30 in good health and CMV-seronegative. The chain uses TRBV6-5 and TRBJ1-2, with D possibly TRBD1 on 5 matching bases. CDR3 amino acids: CASSYVGLEGYTF. The DNA of the CDR3 is TGTGCCAGCAGTTATGTGGGGCTAGAGGGCTACACCTTC.